These 8 T cell receptor beta chains share one sample of origin, sequenced in a study of T cell responses to AZD1222 COVID-19 vaccine. Assay: immunoSEQ multiplex PCR; the TCRdb copy retains only in-frame clones and omits some. This repertoire shows 160,000 or so clones, about 90% found once; its top ten account for over 1.5%. The source was peripheral blood, collected on day 0 of AZD1222 vaccination. The receptor set was obtained from an adult in good health.

This chain uses TRBV19 with TRBJ2-7; 7 nucleotides agree with TRBD1. This CDR3 has 16 amino acids. Germline assignment: CDR1 LNHDA and CDR2 SQIVND (reference sequence). Trimming cost V 5 bases and J 3 bases; bases outside gene matches: 13. CDR3 protein: CASSLDSGTAIYEQYF. The CDR3 nucleotides read TGTGCCAGTAGTCTCGACTCCGGGACAGCTATCTACGAGCAGTACTTC.

The chain couples TRBV30 to TRBJ1-5; the D is unclear. The length of the CDR3 is 13 residues. V lost 2 bases to trimming and J lost 2 bases, with 7 bases between them. Germline V gives CDR1 GTSNPN, CDR2 SVGIG (reference sequence). The chain's CDR3 is CAWSMVGNQPQHF. The CDR3 DNA sequence: TGTGCCTGGAGTATGGTGGGCAATCAGCCCCAGCATTTT.

This clone was observed once. V is TRBV7-2 and J is TRBJ1-1; D not certain. The germline V gene encodes CDR1 SGHTA and CDR2 FQGNSA. V was trimmed by 8 bases and J by 0 bases, leaving 7 bases between them. This CDR3 is built from 12 residues. CDR3 protein: CASGDMNTEAFF. CDR3 bases: TGTGCCAGCGGAGATATGAACACTGAAGCTTTCTTT.

V gene TRBV7-2 combines with J gene TRBJ2-7; D is ambiguous. The germline V and J ends were trimmed by 1 base and 1 base, with 14 bases remaining between them. Germline lookup yields CDR1 SGHTA and CDR2 FQGNSA. CDR3 size: 16 residues. In DNA form, the CDR3 reads TGTGCCAGCAGCTTAGTAGATATCGATGGGTCCTACGAGCAGTACTTC. Its protein product is CASSLVDIDGSYEQYF.

This rearrangement joins TRBV28 to TRBJ2-7; D gene ambiguous. The CDR3 sequence is 15 residues long. Germline V lookup: CDR1 MDHEN, CDR2 SYDVKM. The V end was cut by 6 bases, the J end by 2 bases, with 17 bases between. Written as DNA, the CDR3 is TGTGCCAGCAGCCCCGAAAATGCCCCCCCCTACGAGCAGTACTTC. Its protein is CASSPENAPPYEQYF.

This rearrangement joins TRBV30 to TRBJ1-1, with D perhaps matching TRBD1 (5 bases). This CDR3 has 14 residues. V was clipped by 2 bases and J by 0 bases, with 10 bases between them. The germline V gene encodes CDR1 GTSNPN and CDR2 SVGIG (reference sequence). The CDR3, as DNA: TGTGCCTGGAGTCCAGGGCCGATGAACACTGAAGCTTTCTTT. Encoded protein: CAWSPGPMNTEAFF.

This chain links TRBV29-1 with TRBJ1-1; D is undetermined. Trimming took 4 bases from V and 0 from J, leaving 9 bases between them. The germline CDR1 and CDR2 sequences are SQVTM and ANQGSEA. This CDR3 is 13 amino acids long. This CDR3 reads CSVAPILNTEAFF. The CDR3 DNA reads TGCAGCGTTGCTCCAATATTGAACACTGAAGCTTTCTTT. Drawing the rest from reference TRBV29-1 and TRBJ1-1, the complete variable domain is SAVISQKPSRDICQRGTSLTIQCQVDSQVTMMFWYRQQPGQSLTLIATANQGSEATYESGFVIDKFPISRPNLTFSTLTVSNMSPEDSSIYLCSVAPILNTEAFFGQGTRLTVV.

V usage is TRBV2 and J usage is TRBJ1-5; 8 bases are a match to TRBD1. V dropped 10 bases and J dropped 2; count of bases not matched to a gene: 16. The CDR3 runs 17 residues. Germline V CDR1 and CDR2: SNHLY, FYNNEI. The DNA of the CDR3 is TGTGCCACCCATGGGACAGGCCCCTTACGGGGCAATCAGCCCCAGCATTTT. It yields the protein CATHGTGPLRGNQPQHF.